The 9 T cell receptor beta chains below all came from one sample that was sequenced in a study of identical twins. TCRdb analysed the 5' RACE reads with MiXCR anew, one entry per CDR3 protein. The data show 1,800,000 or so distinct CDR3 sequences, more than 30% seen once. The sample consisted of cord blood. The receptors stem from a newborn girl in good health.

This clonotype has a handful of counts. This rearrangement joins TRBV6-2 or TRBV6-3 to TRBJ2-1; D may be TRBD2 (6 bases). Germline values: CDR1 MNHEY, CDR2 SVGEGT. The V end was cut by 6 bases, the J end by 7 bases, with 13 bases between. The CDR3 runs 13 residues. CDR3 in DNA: TGTGCCAGCAGGGAGGGAGTAATAAATGAGCAGTTCTTC. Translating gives CASREGVINEQFF.

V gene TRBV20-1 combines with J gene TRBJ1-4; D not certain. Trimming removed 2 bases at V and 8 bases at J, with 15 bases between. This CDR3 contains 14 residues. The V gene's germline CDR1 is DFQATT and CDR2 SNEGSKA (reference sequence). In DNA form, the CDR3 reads TGCAGTGCTAGAAGAGGAGGGAGAGGCGAAAAACTGTTTTTT. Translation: CSARRGGRGEKLFF.

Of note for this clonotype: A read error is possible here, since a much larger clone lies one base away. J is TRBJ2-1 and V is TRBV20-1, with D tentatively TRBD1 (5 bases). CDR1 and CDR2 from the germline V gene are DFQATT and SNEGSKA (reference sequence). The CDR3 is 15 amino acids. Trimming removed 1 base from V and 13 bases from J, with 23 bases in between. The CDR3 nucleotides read TGCAGTGCTAGAGTCTTAGGGGTCCCCCAAGAGACCCAGTTCTTC. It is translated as CSARVLGVPQETQFF.

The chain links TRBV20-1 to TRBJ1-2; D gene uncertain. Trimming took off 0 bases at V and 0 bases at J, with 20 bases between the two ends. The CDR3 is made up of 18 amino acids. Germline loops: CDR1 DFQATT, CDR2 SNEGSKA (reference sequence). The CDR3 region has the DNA TGCAGTGCTAGAGATGAATGTCCGGAACGGCCTGCTAACTATGGCTACACCTTC. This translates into CSARDECPERPANYGYTF.

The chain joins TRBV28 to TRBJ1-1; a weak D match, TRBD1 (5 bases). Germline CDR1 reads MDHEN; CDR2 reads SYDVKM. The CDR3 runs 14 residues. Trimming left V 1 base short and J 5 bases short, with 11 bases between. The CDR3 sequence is CASSLLRYRTEAFF. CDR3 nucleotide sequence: TGTGCCAGCAGTTTATTGAGGTACAGGACTGAAGCTTTCTTT.

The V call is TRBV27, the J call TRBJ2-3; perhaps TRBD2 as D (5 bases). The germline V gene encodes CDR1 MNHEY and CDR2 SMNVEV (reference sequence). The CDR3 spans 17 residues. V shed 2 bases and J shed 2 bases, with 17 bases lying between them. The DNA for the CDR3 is TGTGCCAGCAGTTTAATCGTAGCGAGGGTAATCACAGATACGCAGTATTTT. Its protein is CASSLIVARVITDTQYF.

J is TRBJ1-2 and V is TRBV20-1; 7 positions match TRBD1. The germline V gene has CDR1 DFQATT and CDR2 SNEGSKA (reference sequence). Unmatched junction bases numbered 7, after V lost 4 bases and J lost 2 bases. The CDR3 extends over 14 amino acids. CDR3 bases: TGCAGTGCTATTCCGGGACAGCCCAACTATGGCTACACCTTC. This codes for CSAIPGQPNYGYTF.

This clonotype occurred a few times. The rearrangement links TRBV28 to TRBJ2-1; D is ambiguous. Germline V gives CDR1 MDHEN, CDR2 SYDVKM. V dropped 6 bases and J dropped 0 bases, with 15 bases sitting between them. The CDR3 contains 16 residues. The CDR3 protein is CASSPRRYVSYNEQFF. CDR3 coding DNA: TGTGCCAGCAGCCCCCGCAGGTACGTCTCCTACAATGAGCAGTTCTTC.

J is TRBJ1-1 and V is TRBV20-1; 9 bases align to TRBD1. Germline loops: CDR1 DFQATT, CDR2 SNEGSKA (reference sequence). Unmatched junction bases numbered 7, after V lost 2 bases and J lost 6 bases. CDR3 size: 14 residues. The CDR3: CSARKGQGRPEAFF. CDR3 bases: TGCAGTGCTAGAAAGGGACAGGGCAGACCTGAAGCTTTCTTT.